Following are 10 T cell receptor beta chains from one sample sequenced in a study of memory CD8 T cells in hepatitis C reinfection. The time point: pre-reinfection, 55 to 20 weeks before reinfection detection. The sorted cells went straight to TCR sequencing with no prior in vitro expansion. Some clones are missing from TCRdb's copy, which holds only in-frame ones; the method was immunoSEQ multiplex PCR. The sample contains more than 45,000 clones, roughly 91% of which appear only once. Sample: naive CD8+ T cells sorted from blood. These receptors came from a man between 18 and 29 years old with hepatitis C virus infection.

The chain carries TRBV9 and TRBJ2-6; 10 bases are shared with TRBD1. V lost 2 bases and J lost 3; bases outside the gene matches: 8. CDR3 length: 18 residues. Germline values: CDR1 SGDLS, CDR2 YYNGEE. The CDR3 protein is CASSVRGDRGSGANVLTF. The DNA of the CDR3 is TGTGCCAGCAGCGTCCGAGGGGACAGGGGTAGTGGGGCCAACGTCCTGACTTTC.

The chain uses TRBV28 and TRBJ2-7, with 14 positions matching TRBD2. The ends lost 5 bases at V and 4 bases at J; junction bases unmatched: 4. Germline CDR1 reads MDHEN; CDR2 reads SYDVKM. The CDR3 length is 15 residues. For the CDR3, the DNA is TGTGCCAGCAGTCTGGGACTAGCGGGGGAGTACGAGCAGTACTTC. Translated, it gives CASSLGLAGEYEQYF.

The chain recombines TRBV4-1 with TRBJ2-1, with 9 positions matching TRBD2. Germline CDR1 MGHRA, CDR2 YSYEKL. Trimming at V came to 0 bases and at J to 5 bases, leaving 14 bases not matched to a gene. This CDR3 has 19 residues. The CDR3 spells CASSQDRGSGRTGDNEQFF. The CDR3 region has the DNA TGCGCCAGCAGCCAAGATCGGGGTAGCGGGAGAACCGGGGACAATGAGCAGTTCTTC.

The J gene is TRBJ2-3, the V gene TRBV7-9, with TRBD2 identical over 7 bases. The germline V gene encodes CDR1 SEHNR and CDR2 FQNEAQ (reference sequence). The junction had 10 bases not matched to a gene; V was cut back by 5 bases and J by 2 bases. The CDR3 has 16 amino acids. CDR3 bases: TGTGCCAGCAGCCGAGCGGGACTTTTGCCCACAGATACGCAGTATTTT. Amino acids: CASSRAGLLPTDTQYF.

V usage is TRBV5-1 and J usage is TRBJ2-5, with D unresolved. The better agreement between TRBJ2-7 and the DNA end casts doubt on the J call. From germline, CDR1 is SGHRS and CDR2 YFSETQ. The CDR3 contains 13 residues. The CDR3, as DNA: TGCGCCAGCAGCCTCGGGTCAGACTACGAGCAGTACTTC. Translated, it gives CASSLGSDYEQYF.

V gene TRBV4-1 combines with J gene TRBJ2-5; a possible D gene is TRBD2 (5 bases). Per the germline V gene, CDR1 is MGHRA and CDR2 is YSYEKL. V was shortened by 0 bases and J by 2 bases, with 10 bases between the two germline ends. The CDR3 is made up of 15 amino acids. CDR3 nucleotide sequence: TGCGCCAGCAGCCAAGATCGGGGTTTACAAGAGACCCAGTACTTC. It specifies CASSQDRGLQETQYF.

Written as DNA, the CDR3 is TGTGCCAGCAGCCTCCGGGACAGGGTATACGAGCAGTACTTC. Translation: CASSLRDRVYEQYF. The chain uses TRBV13 and TRBJ2-7, with TRBD1 matching 9 bases. The CDR3 spans 14 residues. The trim removed 5 bases at V and 4 bases at J, leaving 6 bases unmatched. Germline CDR1 PRHDT, CDR2 FYEKMQ (reference sequence).

The V gene is TRBV28, the J gene TRBJ2-7; 10 positions match TRBD2. This CDR3 is 17 amino acids long. Unmatched junction bases numbered 14, after V lost 6 bases and J lost 3 bases. Germline V gene sequence: CDR1 MDHEN, CDR2 SYDVKM. CDR3 amino acids: CASSVLAGADLNYEQYF. The CDR3 nucleotides read TGTGCCAGCAGCGTCCTAGCGGGAGCCGATTTAAACTACGAGCAGTACTTC.

This clone occurred a few times. V usage is TRBV6-1 and J usage is TRBJ1-1; 7 bases match TRBD1. Losses at the gene ends were 8 bases for V and 1 base for J; bases not matched to a gene: 7. Germline CDR1 reads MNHNS; CDR2 reads SASEGT. The CDR3 extends over 14 amino acids. DNA for the CDR3: TGTGCCAGCGCCGGGCAGGGGGGGAACACTGAAGCTTTCTTT. Amino acids: CASAGQGGNTEAFF.

The genes are TRBV12-5 and TRBJ2-3; D ambiguous. CDR3 length: 13 residues. V was pared by 0 bases and J by 11 bases, with 12 bases between. Germline-derived CDR1 and CDR2 are LGHNT and FRNRAP. The CDR3 sequence: CASGLVAQPMQYF. The CDR3 bases are TGTGCTAGTGGTTTGGTAGCACAGCCTATGCAGTATTTT. The full variable domain, with the rest looked up from reference TRBV12-5 and TRBJ2-3, is DARVTQTPRHKVTEMGQEVTMRCQPILGHNTVFWYRQTMMQGLELLAYFRNRAPLDDSGMPKDRFSAEMPDATLATLKIQPSEPRDSAVYFCASGLVAQPMQYFGPGTRLTVL.